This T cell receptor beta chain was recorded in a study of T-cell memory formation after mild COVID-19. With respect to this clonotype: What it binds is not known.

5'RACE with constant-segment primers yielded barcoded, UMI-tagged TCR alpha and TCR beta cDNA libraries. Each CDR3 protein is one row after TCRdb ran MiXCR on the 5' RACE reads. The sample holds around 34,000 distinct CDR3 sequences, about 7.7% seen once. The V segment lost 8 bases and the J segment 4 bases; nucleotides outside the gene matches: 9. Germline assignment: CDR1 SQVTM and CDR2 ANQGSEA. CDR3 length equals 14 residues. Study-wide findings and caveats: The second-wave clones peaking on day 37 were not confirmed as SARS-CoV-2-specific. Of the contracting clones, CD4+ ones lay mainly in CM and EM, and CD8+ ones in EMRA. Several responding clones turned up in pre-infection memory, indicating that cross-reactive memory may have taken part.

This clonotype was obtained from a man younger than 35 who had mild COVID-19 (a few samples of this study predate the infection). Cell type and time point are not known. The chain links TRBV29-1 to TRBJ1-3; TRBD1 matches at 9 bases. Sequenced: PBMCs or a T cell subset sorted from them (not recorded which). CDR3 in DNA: TGCAGCATTATACAGGGGGCAGGGGGAAACACCATATATTTT. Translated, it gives CSIIQGAGGNTIYF. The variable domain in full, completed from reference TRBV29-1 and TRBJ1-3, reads SAVISQKPSRDICQRGTSLTIQCQVDSQVTMMFWYRQQPGQSLTLIATANQGSEATYESGFVIDKFPISRPNLTFSTLTVSNMSPEDSSIYLCSIIQGAGGNTIYFGEGSWLTVV.